The entry below describes one TCR beta chain. Its antigen is not known. The V gene's germline CDR1 is SGHRS and CDR2 YFSETQ. Trimming shortened V by 5 bases and J by 4 bases, and 10 bases separated the two germline ends. The CDR3 contains 13 residues. These data are taken from a study of STAT3 mutations in large granular lymphocyte leukemia. Study as a whole: Roughly half of the longitudinally sequenced T-LGLL patients carried detectable canonical activating STAT3 mutations. General study results and limits: TCR clonotype switching after therapy occurred in about 30% of the 18 patients. Every T-LGLL patient had at least one immunodominant TCRbeta clonotype. Clonal expansion was inferred from samples taken at other timepoints.

Average productive template count per sample was some 44,000. Method: immunoSEQ multiplex PCR; TCRdb's copy keeps in-frame clones and lacks some. This sample has thousands of clones, with about three fifths found just once. The chain links TRBV5-1 to TRBJ1-3; tentative D call: TRBD1 (5 bases). This clonotype was sampled from a man in his sixties with T-cell large granular lymphocyte leukemia. Some clones in this sample may be carry-over from other donors' samples. Specimen: peripheral blood mononuclear cells. CDR3 sequence (DNA): TGCGCCAGCAGTCAGGGATCAGGAAACACCATATATTTT. Its translation is CASSQGSGNTIYF.